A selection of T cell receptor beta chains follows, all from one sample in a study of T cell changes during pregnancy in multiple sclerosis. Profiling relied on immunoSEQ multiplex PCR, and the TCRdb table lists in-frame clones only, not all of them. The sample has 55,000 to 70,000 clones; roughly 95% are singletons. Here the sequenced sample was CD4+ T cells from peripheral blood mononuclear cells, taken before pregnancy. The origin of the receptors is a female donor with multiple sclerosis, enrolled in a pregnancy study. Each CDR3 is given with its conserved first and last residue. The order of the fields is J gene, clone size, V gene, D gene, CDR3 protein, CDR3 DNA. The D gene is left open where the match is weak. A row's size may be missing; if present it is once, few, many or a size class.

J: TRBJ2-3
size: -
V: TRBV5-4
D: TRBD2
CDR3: CASSRWASGSSDTQYF
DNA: TGTGCCAGCAGCCGGTGGGCTAGCGGGAGTTCAGATACGCAGTATTTT

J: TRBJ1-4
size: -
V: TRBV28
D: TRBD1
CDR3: CASSFRDRGHEKLFF
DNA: TGTGCCAGCAGTTTTAGGGACAGGGGACATGAAAAACTGTTTTTT

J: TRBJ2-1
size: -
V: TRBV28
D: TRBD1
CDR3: CASRVQQGAILDNEQFF
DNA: TGTGCCAGCAGAGTACAACAGGGGGCGATTCTTGACAATGAGCAGTTCTTC

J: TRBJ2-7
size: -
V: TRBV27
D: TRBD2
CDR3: CASSPREGGSYEQYF
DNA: TGTGCCAGCAGTCCCCGGGAGGGAGGGTCCTACGAGCAGTACTTC

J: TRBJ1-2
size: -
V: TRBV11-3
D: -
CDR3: CASSTQGFYGYTF
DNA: TGTGCCAGCAGCACACAGGGTTTTTATGGCTACACCTTC

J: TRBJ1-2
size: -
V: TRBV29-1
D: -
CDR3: CSVPRRGIDGYTF
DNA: TGCAGCGTCCCCAGGCGGGGGATCGATGGCTACACCTTC

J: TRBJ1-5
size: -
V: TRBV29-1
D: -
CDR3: CSVAQSSNQPQHF
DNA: TGCAGCGTTGCACAGTCTAGCAATCAGCCCCAGCATTTT

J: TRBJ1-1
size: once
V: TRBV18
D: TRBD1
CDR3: CASSRDRKNTEAFF
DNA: TGTGCCAGCTCACGGGACAGGAAGAACACTGAAGCTTTCTTT

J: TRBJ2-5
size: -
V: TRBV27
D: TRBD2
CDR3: CASRRLAGGLETQYF
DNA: TGTGCCAGCAGGAGACTAGCGGGAGGGTTGGAGACCCAGTACTTC

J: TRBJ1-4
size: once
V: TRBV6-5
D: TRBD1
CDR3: CASSRDRGTNEKLFF
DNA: TGTGCCAGCAGCCGGGACAGGGGTACTAATGAAAAACTGTTTTTT

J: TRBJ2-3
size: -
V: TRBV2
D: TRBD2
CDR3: CASSETSGSTDTQYF
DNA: TGTGCCAGCAGTGAGACTAGCGGGAGTACAGATACGCAGTATTTT

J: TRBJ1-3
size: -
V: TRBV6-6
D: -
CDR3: CASSYGGGTGNTIYF
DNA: TGTGCCAGCAGTTACGGGGGCGGAACTGGAAACACCATATATTTT

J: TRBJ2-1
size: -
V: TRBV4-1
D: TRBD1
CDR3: CASSQVGTGGYGEQFF
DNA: TGCGCCAGCAGCCAAGTAGGGACAGGGGGCTACGGTGAGCAGTTCTTC

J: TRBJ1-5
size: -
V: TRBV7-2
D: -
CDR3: CASSSQGVNQPQHF
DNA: TGTGCCAGCAGCTCACAGGGTGTCAATCAGCCCCAGCATTTT

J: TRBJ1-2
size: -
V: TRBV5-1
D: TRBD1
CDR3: CASSPVTGDPGYTF
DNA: TGCGCCAGCAGCCCCGTGACAGGGGATCCTGGCTACACCTTC

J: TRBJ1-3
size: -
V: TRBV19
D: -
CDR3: CASRRGLDTIYF
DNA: TGTGCCAGTAGAAGGGGCCTGGACACCATATATTTT

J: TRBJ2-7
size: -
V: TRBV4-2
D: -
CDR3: CASSQDATPNYEQYF
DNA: TGTGCCAGCAGCCAAGATGCGACCCCTAACTACGAGCAGTACTTC

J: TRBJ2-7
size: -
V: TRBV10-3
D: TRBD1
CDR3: CAISPGTGSEQYF
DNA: TGTGCCATCAGTCCCGGGACAGGGAGCGAGCAGTACTTC